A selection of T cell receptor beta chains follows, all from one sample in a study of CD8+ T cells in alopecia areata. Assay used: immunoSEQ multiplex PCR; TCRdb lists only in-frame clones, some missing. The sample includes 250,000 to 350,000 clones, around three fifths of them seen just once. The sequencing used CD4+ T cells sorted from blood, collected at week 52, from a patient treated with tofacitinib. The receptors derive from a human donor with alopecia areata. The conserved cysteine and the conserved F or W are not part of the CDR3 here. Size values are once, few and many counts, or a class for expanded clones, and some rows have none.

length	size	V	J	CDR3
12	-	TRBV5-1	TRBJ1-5	ASSLGDRGQPQH
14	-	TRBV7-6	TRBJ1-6	ASSLVAGQGNSPLH
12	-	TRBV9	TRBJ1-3	ASSGGTAGNTIY
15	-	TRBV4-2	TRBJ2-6	ASSRSGTGSGANVLT
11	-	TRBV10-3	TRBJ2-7	AIKIGQGHEQY
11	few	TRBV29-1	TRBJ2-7	SAEVQAPYEQY
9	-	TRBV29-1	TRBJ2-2	SVAGIGELF
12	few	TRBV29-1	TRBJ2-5	SVVRQGAGETQY
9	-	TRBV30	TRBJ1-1	AWHRGTEAF
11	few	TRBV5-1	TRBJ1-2	ASSFRDTYGYT
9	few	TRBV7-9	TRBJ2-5	ASKQGETQY
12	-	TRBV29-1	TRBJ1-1	SVATGIMNTEAF
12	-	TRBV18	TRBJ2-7	ASSGSVQSYEQY
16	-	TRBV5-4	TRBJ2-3	ASSRGLAGVMLTDTQY
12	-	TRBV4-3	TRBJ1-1	ASSYRGPNTEAF
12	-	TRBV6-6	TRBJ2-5	ATANAGQRETQY